Below, 18 T cell receptor beta chains from the same sample are listed, as sequenced in a study of blood T cells in healthy people across ages. A J-beta primer mix and a sample-barcoded 5' primer were used in a second PCR of roughly 7 to 12 cycles. TCRdb called the 5' RACE reads again in MiXCR, with one record for every CDR3 protein. The sample comprises roughly 1 million distinct CDR3 sequences, roughly a quarter of which are singletons, and around 0.75% rests with the top ten. These data were also reused for a study on T cells of mothers and their children.

The sample consisted of blood. The receptor set was obtained from a girl aged 2 to 9 in good health.

The chain has TRBV29-1 and TRBJ1-2; D gene uncertain. Germline lookup yields CDR1 SQVTM and CDR2 ANQGSEA. Trimming took off 6 bases at V and 4 bases at J, with 15 bases between the two ends. The CDR3 sequence is 13 residues long. CDR3 in DNA: TGCAGCGTCATCCTTCAGGAAACCTATGGCTACACCTTC. As protein: CSVILQETYGYTF.

This clonotype was observed a few times. This chain uses TRBV7-9 with TRBJ1-2; possible D gene TRBD1, 6 bases. V lost 6 bases to trimming and J lost 7 bases, with 21 bases between them. This CDR3 is built from 15 residues. Germline values: CDR1 SEHNR, CDR2 FQNEAQ (reference sequence). CDR3 nucleotide sequence: TGTGCCAGCAGTTTCGACGTGACAGGTCGGGTTGGCTACACCTTC. Translated, it gives CASSFDVTGRVGYTF.

This clonotype was seen a few times. The V gene is TRBV4-3, the J gene TRBJ2-5; D is uncertain. The CDR3 spans 13 residues. CDR1 and CDR2 (germline): LGHNA, YSLEER. Trimming cost V 0 bases and J 4 bases, with 6 bases left between them. CDR3 loop: CASSQDSLETQYF. DNA of the CDR3: TGCGCCAGCAGCCAAGATTCTTTAGAGACCCAGTACTTC.

This chain joins TRBV5-1 and TRBJ1-1, with unresolved D. Germline V CDR1 and CDR2: SGHRS, YFSETQ. This CDR3 spans 15 amino acids. V was pared by 5 bases and J by 1 base, with 15 bases between. CDR3 amino acids: CASSEAAKRNTEAFF. The CDR3 region has the DNA TGCGCCAGCAGTGAGGCCGCGAAGAGGAACACTGAAGCTTTCTTT.

The V call is TRBV7-2, the J call TRBJ2-5, with a weak D call TRBD2 (6 bases). V dropped 0 bases and J dropped 5 bases, with 13 bases sitting between them. CDR1 and CDR2 from the germline V gene are SGHTA and FQGNSA. The CDR3 has 15 residues. Written as DNA, the CDR3 is TGTGCCAGCAGCTTAGCTTCGGGGGTCCAGGAGACCCAGTACTTC. The encoded protein is CASSLASGVQETQYF.

The rearrangement uses TRBV7-2 and TRBJ2-7; the D gene is possibly TRBD1 (6 bases). Trimming cost V 1 base and J 3 bases, with 13 bases left between them. This CDR3 is 15 amino acids long. The V gene's germline CDR1 is SGHTA and CDR2 FQGNSA. DNA of the CDR3: TGTGCCAGCAGCTTAGTCCAGGGGATGCACTACGAGCAGTACTTC. Protein product: CASSLVQGMHYEQYF. Drawing the rest from reference TRBV7-2 and TRBJ2-7, the complete variable domain is GAGVSQSPSNKVTEKGKDVELRCDPISGHTALYWYRQSLGQGLEFLIYFQGNSAPDKSGLPSDRFSAERTGGSVSTLTIQRTQQEDSAVYLCASSLVQGMHYEQYFGPGTRLTVT.

The CDR3: CASSLGARDRVYEQYF. CDR3 coding DNA: TGTGCCAGCAGCTTAGGGGCCCGGGACAGGGTCTACGAGCAGTACTTC. The V gene is TRBV7-2, the J gene TRBJ2-7; 9 positions agree with TRBD1. Trimming cost V 1 base and J 3 bases; bases outside gene matches: 7. In germline, CDR1 is SGHTA, CDR2 FQGNSA. The CDR3 runs to 16 residues.

This clonotype came up a few times. The V call is TRBV20-1, the J call TRBJ2-1; TRBD2 aligns across 10 bases. There are 14 residues in the CDR3. The V and J ends lost 5 bases and 0 bases, in that order; junction bases with no gene match: 1. Germline CDR1 DFQATT, CDR2 SNEGSKA (reference sequence). CDR3 DNA sequence: TGCAGTGCTCCTAGCGGGAGCTCCTACAATGAGCAGTTCTTC. Protein sequence: CSAPSGSSYNEQFF.

The V gene is TRBV6-6, the J gene TRBJ2-7; D is unclear. From germline, CDR1 is MNHNY and CDR2 SVGAGI (reference sequence). V lost 4 bases and J lost 4, with 5 bases in between. The CDR3 has 11 residues. The CDR3 region is CASSSWYEQYF. CDR3 sequence (DNA): TGTGCCAGCAGTTCATGGTACGAGCAGTACTTC.

J is TRBJ2-5 and V is TRBV12-3 or TRBV12-4; D is uncertain. The J call is doubtful: the DNA matches TRBJ2-7 better. This CDR3 has 12 amino acids. CDR3 region: CASSTSSYEQYF. CDR3 coding DNA: TGTGCCAGCAGTACCTCTTCCTACGAGCAGTACTTC.

The chain has TRBV12-3 or TRBV12-4 and TRBJ1-1; TRBD1 is a possible D gene (6 bases). The length of the CDR3 is 14 residues. Trimming took 5 bases from V and 1 from J, leaving 11 bases between them. In DNA form, the CDR3 reads TGTGCCAGCAGTCGCCGGGGGCAGAACACTGAAGCTTTCTTT. Residues: CASSRRGQNTEAFF.

This clonotype was observed a few times. The V call is TRBV7-8, the J call TRBJ1-2, with D possibly being TRBD1 (5 bases). The CDR3 runs to 14 residues. V gave up 1 base and J gave up 6 bases, with 12 bases separating them. Germline CDR1 SGHVS, CDR2 FQNEAQ. The CDR3 DNA reads TGTGCCAGCAGCTTAGACGCCAGGGTAAATGGCTACACCTTC. It yields the protein CASSLDARVNGYTF.

The chain joins TRBV5-1 to TRBJ2-5; D uncertain. The end of the DNA is better explained by TRBJ2-7, so the J call may be wrong. The CDR3 totals 17 residues. Germline assignment: CDR1 SGHRS and CDR2 YFSETQ. The CDR3 nucleotides read TGCGCCAGCAGCTTGTCCTCCCAGGTTTCGAGCGTGTACGAGCAGTACTTC. This translates into CASSLSSQVSSVYEQYF.

This clonotype was detected only a few times. This rearrangement joins TRBV28 to TRBJ1-5; 9 nucleotides agree with TRBD1. Germline V gives CDR1 MDHEN, CDR2 SYDVKM. J lost 3 bases, V lost 3 bases, and 3 bases had no gene match. This CDR3 is 15 amino acids long. This CDR3 reads CASSFNRGLNQPQHF. The CDR3, as DNA: TGTGCCAGCAGTTTTAACAGGGGGCTCAATCAGCCCCAGCATTTT.

V gene TRBV5-1 combines with J gene TRBJ1-2; weak D call: TRBD1 (6 bases). The CDR3 contains 14 residues. With 2 bases removed from V and 3 bases from J, the gap between germline ends came to 11 bases. CDR1 SGHRS and CDR2 YFSETQ come from the germline V gene. The CDR3: CASSLGDTDYGYTF. The CDR3 DNA sequence: TGCGCCAGCAGCTTAGGGGACACCGACTATGGCTACACCTTC.

CDR3 loop: CASTRGPGEQYF. Here the CDR3 DNA reads TGTGCCAGCACCCGGGGACCCGGCGAGCAGTACTTC. The rearrangement uses TRBV12-3 or TRBV12-4 and TRBJ2-7; D may match TRBD1 or TRBD2 (5 bases each). V dropped 7 bases and J dropped 6 bases, with 13 bases sitting between them. The CDR3 runs 12 residues.

This clonotype has only a few counts. The chain has TRBV27 and TRBJ2-5; D is perhaps TRBD2 (6 bases). Trimming stripped 5 bases from V and 5 bases from J, with 15 bases between. The germline gives CDR1 MNHEY, CDR2 SMNVEV (reference sequence). This CDR3 region has 14 residues. CDR3 nucleotide sequence: TGTGCCAGCAGTGCGTCCGGTCTAGCGGAGACCCAGTACTTC. Translation gives CASSASGLAETQYF.

Comments on this clonotype: The junction differs from germline at one of its ends, possibly a read error. The V and J genes are TRBV7-2 and TRBJ2-3, with a possible D match to TRBD2 (6 bases). The CDR3 is 17 amino acids. Germline CDR1 is SGHTA and CDR2 is FQGNSA. CDR3 bases: TGTGCCAGCAGCCCTGAGACTAGTGCATATCTCACAGGTACGCAGTATTTT. Its translation: CASSPETSAYLTGTQYF. The complete variable domain, with remaining parts taken from reference TRBV7-2 and TRBJ2-3, reads GAGVSQSPSNKVTEKGKDVELRCDPISGHTALYWYRQSLGQGLEFLIYFQGNSAPDKSGLPSDRFSAERTGGSVSTLTIQRTQQEDSAVYLCASSPETSAYLTGTQYFGPGTRLTVL.